Listed below are T cell receptor beta chains from one sample, sequenced in a study of blood T cell repertoires in COVID-19. Measured with immunoSEQ multiplex PCR; TCRdb has only the in-frame clones, and not every one. The sample has approximately 120,000 clones, approximately 89% seen once; the top ten hold approximately 3%. Material: peripheral blood. The receptors come from a woman at least 80 years old with COVID-19, enrolled during active disease. CDR3s include the opening cysteine and the closing phenylalanine or tryptophan. The D gene is left open where the match is weak. Clone size is stated in some rows and not others, as once, few, many or a class when expanded.

V,D,size,J,DNA,CDR3
TRBV5-8,TRBD1,-,TRBJ2-7,TGTGCCAGCAGCCAACCTCGGGGACAGGGGACCTACGAGCAGTACTTC,CASSQPRGQGTYEQYF
TRBV12-3/TRBV12-4,TRBD1,-,TRBJ1-6,TGTGCCAGCAGCGACAGGGAGACTTCACCCCTCCACTTT,CASSDRETSPLHF
TRBV19,-,-,TRBJ1-5,TGTGCCAGTAGTATAGGGGGAGGAGTGAGCAATCAGCCCCAGCATTTT,CASSIGGGVSNQPQHF
TRBV28,-,-,TRBJ1-1,TGTGCCAGCAGTTTATTAGCCTCAAACACTGAAGCTTTCTTT,CASSLLASNTEAFF
TRBV19,-,-,TRBJ2-5,TGTGCCAGTAGTATCCAGAACAGCCTAAACGAAGAGACCCAGTACTTC,CASSIQNSLNEETQYF
TRBV10-3,TRBD2,-,TRBJ2-5,TGTGCCATCAGTGACCAAGGCGGGAGGGAGACCCAGTACTTC,CAISDQGGRETQYF
TRBV5-1,-,once,TRBJ2-2,TGCGCCACCCGCCCCATACTAGCTGCCGGGGAGCTGTTTTTT,CATRPILAAGELFF
TRBV28,-,-,TRBJ1-5,TGTGCCAGCAGTTTTACGAGGGGGGGTTACCAGCCCCAGCATTTT,CASSFTRGGYQPQHF
TRBV9,-,-,TRBJ1-1,TGTGCCAGCAGCGGCCCTCGGGGATCAAGGACTGAAGCTTTCTTT,CASSGPRGSRTEAFF
TRBV12-3/TRBV12-4,-,-,TRBJ1-1,TGTGCCAGCGGGAGAGAGATGAACACTGAAGCTTTCTTT,CASGREMNTEAFF
TRBV6-2/TRBV6-3,-,few,TRBJ1-4,TGTGCCAGCAGTTGGCCAGGGGTGTCTGGGGAAAAACTGTTTTTT,CASSWPGVSGEKLFF
TRBV24-1,TRBD1,-,TRBJ1-2,TGTGCCACCAGCCCCGGACAGGGGAACTATGGCTACACCTTC,CATSPGQGNYGYTF
TRBV5-6,-,-,TRBJ2-2,TGTGCCAGCAGCTCCCGGGGGAGAAACACCGGGGAGCTGTTTTTT,CASSSRGRNTGELFF
TRBV6-5,TRBD1,few,TRBJ1-6,TGTGCCAGCAGGATGGGACAGACGGATTCACCCCTCCACTTT,CASRMGQTDSPLHF
TRBV5-1,TRBD2,-,TRBJ2-7,TGCGCCAGCAGCCGAACCGGGACTAGCGGCGCCTACGAGCAGTACTTC,CASSRTGTSGAYEQYF
TRBV27,-,-,TRBJ1-2,TGTGCCAGCAGCAACAGGGCGGATGGCTACACCTTC,CASSNRADGYTF